A selection of T cell receptor beta chains follows, all from one sample in a study of blood T cell repertoires in COVID-19. Profiled with immunoSEQ multiplex PCR; TCRdb holds only in-frame clones, not every one. The sample shows tens of thousands of clones, around 78% of them seen only once. The sequencing input was peripheral blood. The receptors come from a human donor in a cohort sampled during active COVID-19. The CDR3 runs from the conserved cysteine through the conserved F or W. D genes are given only for firm matches. Clone sizes are given selectively: once, few, many, or a class where the clone is expanded.

>TRBV5-1|NA|TRBD2|TRBJ2-3
CASSSSGGDGDTQYF
TGCGCCAGCAGCTCTAGCGGGGGCGATGGGGATACGCAGTATTTT
>TRBV4-3|few|TRBD1|TRBJ2-1
CASSQMPGQGADEQFF
TGCGCCAGCAGCCAAATGCCGGGACAGGGGGCAGATGAGCAGTTCTTC
>TRBV28|NA|TRBD1|TRBJ2-7
CASSLSGTEYEQYF
TGTGCCAGCAGTTTATCCGGGACAGAATACGAGCAGTACTTC
>TRBV19|NA|NA|TRBJ1-1
CASDQPRTGINTEAFF
TGTGCCAGCGATCAACCTCGAACGGGTATTAACACTGAAGCTTTCTTT
>TRBV30|NA|NA|TRBJ2-7
CAWSWQGFQYF
TGTGCCTGGAGTTGGCAGGGTTTCCAGTACTTC
>TRBV2|few|NA|TRBJ2-5
CASSPTEGRETQYF
TGTGCCAGCAGTCCAACTGAGGGGAGGGAGACCCAGTACTTC
>TRBV19|NA|TRBD1|TRBJ1-2
CASSLQGQTSWYGYTF
TGTGCCAGTAGCCTACAGGGACAGACCTCCTGGTATGGCTACACCTTC
>TRBV3-1/TRBV3-2|once|TRBD1|TRBJ1-2
CASSFGQDYGYTF
TGTGCCAGCAGCTTCGGACAGGACTATGGCTACACCTTC
>TRBV5-1|NA|TRBD1|TRBJ1-2
CASSLTAGGGYGYTF
TGCGCCAGCAGCTTGACGGCAGGGGGCGGATATGGCTACACCTTC
>TRBV19|NA|NA|TRBJ1-4
CASSTQTATNEKLFF
TGTGCCAGTAGTACGCAGACTGCAACTAATGAAAAACTGTTTTTT
>TRBV9|NA|NA|TRBJ2-7
CASSVGGLSYEQYF
TGTGCCAGCAGCGTAGGGGGGCTAAGCTACGAGCAGTACTTC
>TRBV7-9|once|NA|TRBJ1-3
CASSLAFVASGNTIYF
TGTGCCAGCAGCTTAGCGTTTGTGGCCTCTGGAAACACCATATATTTT
>TRBV14|NA|TRBD1|TRBJ2-7
CASSHATGTGGDEQYF
TGTGCCAGCAGCCATGCAACCGGGACAGGGGGCGACGAGCAGTACTTC
>TRBV13|NA|TRBD1|TRBJ1-3
CASSFDRGGGNTIYF
TGTGCCAGCAGCTTCGACAGGGGCGGCGGAAACACCATATATTTT
>TRBV6-1|NA|NA|TRBJ1-2
CASSDGGAISGYGYTF
TGTGCCAGCAGTGACGGGGGGGCTATTTCAGGCTATGGCTACACCTTC
>TRBV6-6|NA|NA|TRBJ1-5
CASSSNDRVSNQPQHF
TGTGCCAGCAGTTCTAATGACAGAGTGAGCAATCAGCCCCAGCATTTT
>TRBV5-1|NA|NA|TRBJ1-5
CASSFRGNQPQHF
TGCGCCAGCAGCTTCAGGGGCAATCAGCCCCAGCATTTT
>TRBV2|NA|NA|TRBJ2-7
CASSSVDYEQYF
TGTGCCAGCAGTTCGGTCGACTACGAGCAGTACTTC
>TRBV7-9|NA|NA|TRBJ1-2
CASSSTSGNYGYTF
TGTGCCAGCAGCTCTACTTCAGGGAACTATGGCTACACCTTC
>TRBV5-6|NA|TRBD1|TRBJ1-1
CASSVGQGIVGTEAFF
TGTGCCAGCAGCGTCGGACAGGGGATTGTCGGGACTGAAGCTTTCTTT
>TRBV27|NA|TRBD1|TRBJ1-2
CASSSPGGGYGYTF
TGTGCCAGCAGTTCTCCAGGGGGCGGCTATGGCTACACCTTC
>TRBV7-9|few|TRBD1|TRBJ1-6
CASSTDRGGRGSPLHF
TGTGCCAGCAGCACCGACAGGGGTGGTAGGGGCTCACCCCTCCACTTT
>TRBV7-8|NA|NA|TRBJ1-1
CASSYNRVNTEAFF
TGTGCCAGCAGCTATAACAGGGTCAATACTGAAGCTTTCTTT
>TRBV7-9|NA|NA|TRBJ2-7
CASSLEGQVSYEQYF
TGTGCCAGCAGCTTAGAGGGGCAGGTATCCTACGAGCAGTACTTC
>TRBV19|NA|TRBD2|TRBJ2-7
CASSIGLAGSYEQYF
TGTGCCAGTAGTATTGGGCTAGCGGGCTCCTACGAGCAGTACTTC
>TRBV30|NA|TRBD1|TRBJ1-1
CAWTPGQGRVSAFF
TGTGCCTGGACCCCGGGACAGGGAAGGGTATCAGCTTTCTTT
>TRBV6-4|NA|NA|TRBJ1-3
CASSESKPPGNTIYF
TGTGCCAGCAGTGAAAGCAAGCCCCCTGGAAACACCATATATTTT
>TRBV5-5|NA|NA|TRBJ1-1
CASSFGSRGEAFF
TGTGCCAGCAGCTTCGGCAGCCGTGGAGAGGCTTTCTTT
>TRBV2|few|NA|TRBJ1-1
CASSEAQRMNTEAFF
TGTGCCAGCAGTGAAGCGCAGCGGATGAACACTGAAGCTTTCTTT
>TRBV5-1|NA|NA|TRBJ1-4
CASSLGAATNEKLFF
TGCGCCAGCAGCTTGGGGGCAGCAACTAATGAAAAACTGTTTTTT
>TRBV10-3|NA|NA|TRBJ1-6
CAINSDKGGSPLHF
TGTGCCATCAACTCAGACAAGGGAGGTTCACCCCTCCACTTT
>TRBV2|NA|TRBD1|TRBJ1-1
CASRDRGPTEAFF
TGTGCCAGCAGAGACAGGGGTCCTACTGAAGCTTTCTTT
>TRBV3-1/TRBV3-2|NA|NA|TRBJ2-7
CASSQAGPYEQYF
TGTGCCAGCAGCCAGGCTGGCCCGTACGAGCAGTACTTC
>TRBV28|NA|NA|TRBJ1-5
CASTSGGADQPQHF
TGTGCCAGCACGAGTGGGGGCGCGGATCAGCCCCAGCATTTT
>TRBV2|NA|NA|TRBJ2-5
CASSLDRRMETQYF
TGTGCCAGCAGCCTCGACAGGCGGATGGAGACCCAGTACTTC
>TRBV5-1|NA|NA|TRBJ1-4
CASTLGQPNEKLFF
TGCGCCAGCACCCTCGGACAGCCGAATGAAAAACTGTTTTTT
>TRBV2|medium-sized|TRBD1|TRBJ1-1
CASRGTGEVRAFF
TGTGCCAGCAGGGGGACAGGGGAAGTTCGAGCTTTCTTT
>TRBV4-1|few|NA|TRBJ1-2
CASSVVQGLPYGYTF
TGCGCCAGCAGCGTAGTGCAGGGTTTGCCCTATGGCTACACCTTC
>TRBV7-6|NA|TRBD2|TRBJ2-1
CASTGLAGGEQFF
TGTGCCAGCACTGGACTAGCGGGGGGAGAGCAGTTCTTC
>TRBV3-1/TRBV3-2|NA|TRBD1|TRBJ1-6
CASSPGQSDSPLHF
TGTGCCAGCAGCCCGGGACAGTCGGATTCACCCCTCCACTTT
>TRBV12-2|NA|NA|TRBJ1-1
CASRLILRVRENTEAFF
TGTGCAAGTCGCTTAATTTTAAGGGTCCGGGAGAACACTGAAGCTTTCTTT
>TRBV6-5|NA|TRBD1|TRBJ1-1
CASRMQGARTFF
TGTGCCAGCAGGATGCAGGGGGCGAGGACTTTCTTT
>TRBV9|NA|TRBD1|TRBJ1-3
CASSSDRVDGNTIYF
TGTGCCAGCAGCTCTGACAGGGTTGATGGAAACACCATATATTTT
>TRBV13|NA|TRBD1|TRBJ2-3
CASSRTGGDPSSTDTQYF
TGTGCCAGCAGCAGGACAGGGGGAGACCCTTCTAGCACAGATACGCAGTATTTT
>TRBV5-4|NA|NA|TRBJ1-1
CASSAGQLNTEAFF
TGTGCCAGCAGCGCCGGACAGTTGAACACTGAAGCTTTCTTT
>TRBV11-2|NA|TRBD1|TRBJ2-7
CASSLDRDYEQYF
TGTGCCAGCAGCCTCGACAGGGACTACGAGCAGTACTTC
>TRBV20-1|once|NA|TRBJ1-6
CSASPGTWSPLHF
TGCAGTGCTAGTCCAGGGACTTGGTCACCCCTCCACTTT
>TRBV6-5|once|NA|TRBJ2-7
CASSPTGGRYEQYF
TGTGCCAGCAGTCCCACCGGGGGGCGCTACGAGCAGTACTTC
>TRBV27|few|NA|TRBJ1-3
CASSDRPSSGNTIYF
TGTGCCAGCAGCGACAGGCCCTCCTCTGGAAACACCATATATTTT
>TRBV24-1|NA|NA|TRBJ2-7
CATSDLPEPSEQYF
TGTGCCACCAGTGATTTACCCGAACCTAGCGAGCAGTACTTC
>TRBV4-1|NA|TRBD2|TRBJ2-7
CASSPALAGAYEQYF
TGCGCCAGCAGCCCGGCGCTAGCGGGGGCCTACGAGCAGTACTTC
>TRBV6-1|once|NA|TRBJ1-1
CASSEQGGLVETEAFF
TGTGCCAGCAGTGAACAGGGAGGATTGGTAGAAACTGAAGCTTTCTTT
>TRBV5-1|NA|TRBD1|TRBJ2-6
CASSFTGGTSGANVLTF
TGCGCCAGCAGCTTTACAGGGGGCACCTCTGGGGCCAACGTCCTGACTTTC
>TRBV30|NA|TRBD1|TRBJ1-6
CAWSRGRDSPLHF
TGTGCCTGGAGCAGGGGGCGAGATTCACCCCTCCACTTT